This T cell receptor beta chain was sequenced for a study of beta chain features in type 1 diabetes. Whole-study findings and limits: Researchers cautioned that cDNA sequencing could over-represent cells with high TCR expression.

Expressed TCRB transcripts were sequenced after all isolated RNA was converted to cDNA. Read counts averaged roughly 3.7 million for samples of naive, central memory and regulatory T cells. Some clones are missing from TCRdb's copy, which holds only in-frame ones; the method was immunoSEQ multiplex PCR. This sample has hundreds of thousands of clones; 13% to 15% occur once, and the top ten carry roughly 7%. This clone has just one count. Its matching antigen is unknown. Germline-derived CDR1 and CDR2 are SSHAT and FNYEAQ (reference sequence). The V end was cut by 8 bases, the J end by 6 bases, with 19 bases between. The length of the CDR3 is 15 residues.

This chain links TRBV7-7 with TRBJ2-2, with D perhaps TRBD1 or TRBD2 (5 bases each). The sample consisted of central memory CD4+ T cells from blood. The receptor was derived from a man aged 25-40 years in good health. Written as DNA, the CDR3 is TGTGCCAGCTCGAAGGGACCAGGGCCAGCCGGGGAGCTGTTTTTT. Translated: CASSKGPGPAGELFF. Supplemented by reference TRBV7-7 and TRBJ2-2, the full variable domain reads GAGVSQSPRYKVTKRGQDVTLRCDPISSHATLYWYQQALGQGPEFLTYFNYEAQPDKSGLPSDRFSAERPEGSISTLTIQRTEQRDSAMYRCASSKGPGPAGELFFGEGSRLTVL.